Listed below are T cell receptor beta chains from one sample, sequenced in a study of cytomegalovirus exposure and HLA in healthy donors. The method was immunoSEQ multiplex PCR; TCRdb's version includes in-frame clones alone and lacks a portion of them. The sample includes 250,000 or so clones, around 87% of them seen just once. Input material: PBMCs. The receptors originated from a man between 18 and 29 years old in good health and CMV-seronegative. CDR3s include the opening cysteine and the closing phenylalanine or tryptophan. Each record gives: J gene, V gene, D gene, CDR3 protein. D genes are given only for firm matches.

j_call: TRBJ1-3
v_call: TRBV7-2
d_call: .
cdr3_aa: CASSLQNSGNTIYF

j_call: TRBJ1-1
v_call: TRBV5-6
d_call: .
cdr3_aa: CASSLDTGGTEAFF

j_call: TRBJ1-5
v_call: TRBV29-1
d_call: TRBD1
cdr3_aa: CSVSMGQTNQPQHF

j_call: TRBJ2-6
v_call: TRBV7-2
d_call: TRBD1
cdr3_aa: CASCPGGARWANVLTF

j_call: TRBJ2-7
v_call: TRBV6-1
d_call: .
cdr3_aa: CATSGVYEQYF

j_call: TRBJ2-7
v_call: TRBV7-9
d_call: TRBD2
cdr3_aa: CASSLSFPGLESEQYF

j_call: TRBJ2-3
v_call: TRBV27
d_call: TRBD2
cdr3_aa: CASSLWGTTGTDTQYF

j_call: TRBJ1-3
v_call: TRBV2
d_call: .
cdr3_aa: CASSANRAGNTIYF

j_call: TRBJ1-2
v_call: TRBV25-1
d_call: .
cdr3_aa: CASSEYFGYTF

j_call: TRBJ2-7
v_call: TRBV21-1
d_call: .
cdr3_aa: CASSKRRGWIYEQYF

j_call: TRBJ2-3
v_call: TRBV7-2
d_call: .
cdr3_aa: CASGGDTQYF

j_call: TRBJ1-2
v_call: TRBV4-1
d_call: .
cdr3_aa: CASSPESTGYFYGYTF

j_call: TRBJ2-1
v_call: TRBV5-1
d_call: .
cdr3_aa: CASSLEAGRFQYEQFF

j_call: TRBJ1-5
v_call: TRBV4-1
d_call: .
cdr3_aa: CASSQEAEYSNQPQHF

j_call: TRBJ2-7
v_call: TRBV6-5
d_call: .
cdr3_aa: CASSYSYRVGEQYF

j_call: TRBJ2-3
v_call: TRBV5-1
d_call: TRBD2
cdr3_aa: CASSSVLRGTTDTQYF

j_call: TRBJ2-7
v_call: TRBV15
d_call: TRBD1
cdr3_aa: CATSIYRGPEQYF

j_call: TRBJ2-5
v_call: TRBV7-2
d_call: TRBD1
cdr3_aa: CASSSTGVRTETQYF

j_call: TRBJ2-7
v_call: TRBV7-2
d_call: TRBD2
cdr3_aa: CASSLESGTSAYEQYF

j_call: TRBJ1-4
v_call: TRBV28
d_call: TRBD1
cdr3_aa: CAVGRGPEKLFF

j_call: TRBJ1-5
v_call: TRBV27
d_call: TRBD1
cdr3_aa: CASSPLVDRGYANQPQHF

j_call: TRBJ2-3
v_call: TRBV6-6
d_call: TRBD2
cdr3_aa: CASAGRGTDTQYF

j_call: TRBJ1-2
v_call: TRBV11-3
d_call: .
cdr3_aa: CASSLGFLGAKNGYTF

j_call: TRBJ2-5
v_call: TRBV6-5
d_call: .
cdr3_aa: CASSRRTSQETQYF

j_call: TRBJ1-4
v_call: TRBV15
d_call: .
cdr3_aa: CATSRSFNEKLFF

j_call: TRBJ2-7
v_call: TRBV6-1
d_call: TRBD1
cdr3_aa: CASSPDRAAYEQYF

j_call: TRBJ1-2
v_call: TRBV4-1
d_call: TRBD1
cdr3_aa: CASSKGTGEVDGYTF

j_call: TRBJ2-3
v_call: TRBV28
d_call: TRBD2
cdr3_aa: CASSLGGAMTDTQYF

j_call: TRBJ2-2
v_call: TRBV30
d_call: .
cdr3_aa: CAWCRQVNTGELFF

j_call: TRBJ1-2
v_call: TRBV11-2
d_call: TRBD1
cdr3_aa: CASSPSPGGDYGYTF

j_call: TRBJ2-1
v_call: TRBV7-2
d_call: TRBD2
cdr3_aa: CASSSLMTSPFNEQFF

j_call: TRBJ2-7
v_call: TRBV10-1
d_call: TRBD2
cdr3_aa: CASSGPGTSVLTYEQYF

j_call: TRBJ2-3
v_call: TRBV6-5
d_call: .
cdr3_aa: CASSYGSSVTDTQYF

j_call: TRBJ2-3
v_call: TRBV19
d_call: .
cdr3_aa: CASRPEAGRTDTQYF

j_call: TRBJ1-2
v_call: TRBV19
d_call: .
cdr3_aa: CASSIGTVLYGYTF

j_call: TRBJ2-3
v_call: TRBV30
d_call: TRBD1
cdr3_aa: CAWNPGTVADTQYF

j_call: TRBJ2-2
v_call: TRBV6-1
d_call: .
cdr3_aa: CASTGLRTGELFF

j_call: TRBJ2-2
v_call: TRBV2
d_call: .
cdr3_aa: CASNKYGGNTGELFF

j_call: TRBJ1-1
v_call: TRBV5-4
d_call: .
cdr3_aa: CASSLSTNTEAFF

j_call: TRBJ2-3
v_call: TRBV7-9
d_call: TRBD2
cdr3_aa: CASTQLAGGREYF

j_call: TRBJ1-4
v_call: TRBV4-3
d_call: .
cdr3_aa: CASSQSWTPRINEKLFF

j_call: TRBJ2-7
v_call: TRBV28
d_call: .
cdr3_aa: CASCADSYEQYF

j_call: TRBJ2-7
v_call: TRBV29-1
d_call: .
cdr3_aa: CSVFGGNYEQYF

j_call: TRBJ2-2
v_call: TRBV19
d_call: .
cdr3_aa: CASTRQLSNTGELFF

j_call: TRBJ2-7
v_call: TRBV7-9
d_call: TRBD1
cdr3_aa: CASSAPGQDYWTSYEQYF

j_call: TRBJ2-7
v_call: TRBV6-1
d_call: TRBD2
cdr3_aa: CASSDPASGSNEQYF

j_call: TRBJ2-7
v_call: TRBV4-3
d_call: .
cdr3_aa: CASSQDRGSFSYEQYF

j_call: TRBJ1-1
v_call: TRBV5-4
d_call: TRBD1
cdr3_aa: CASSLDREEAFF

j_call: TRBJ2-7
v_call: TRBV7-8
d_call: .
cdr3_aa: CASSLGPTAYEQYF

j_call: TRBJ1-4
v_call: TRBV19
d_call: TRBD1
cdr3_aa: CASSSGRDRGDEKLFF

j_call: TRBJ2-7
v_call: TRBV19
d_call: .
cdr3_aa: CASSMRQSGEQYF